Listed below are T cell receptor beta chains from one sample, sequenced in a study of graft-versus-host responses after intestinal transplantation. Assay used: immunoSEQ multiplex PCR; TCRdb lists only in-frame clones, some missing. Among about 10,000 clones listed, about 96% were seen once. This material consisted of bone marrow, taken 521 days after intestinal transplantation. The receptors originated from a human patient who received an intestinal transplant, so some T cells may come from the graft donor. Each CDR3 is given with its conserved first and last residue. A D gene is named only where the DNA matches it firmly. A clone size is listed for some rows: how often the clone was seen (once, few, many), or a class if it is expanded.

j_gene,d_gene,abundance,v_gene,CDR3nt,CDR3aa
TRBJ2-7,NA,NA,TRBV7-2,TGTGCCAGCAGCTTAGGTGCGGGACAGACCTACGAGCAGTACTTC,CASSLGAGQTYEQYF
TRBJ2-1,NA,NA,TRBV4-3,TGCGCCAGCAGCCAAAGGGGCCTCACTAGTTACTCCAACAATGAGCAGTTCTTC,CASSQRGLTSYSNNEQFF
TRBJ2-5,NA,NA,TRBV28,TGTGCCAGCTGGGAACAGGGTCGGGAGACCCAGTACTTC,CASWEQGRETQYF
TRBJ2-5,NA,NA,TRBV5-1,TGCGCCAGCAGCTTGGGAAATGAAGAGACCCAGTACTTC,CASSLGNEETQYF
TRBJ2-1,TRBD2,NA,TRBV9,TGTGCCAGCAGCTTAGGGGGACTAGCGGGAGGTCTCTACAATGAGCAGTTCTTC,CASSLGGLAGGLYNEQFF
TRBJ1-2,NA,NA,TRBV9,TGTGCCAGCAGCGTTGGGGGGGCATCTGGCTACACCTTC,CASSVGGASGYTF
TRBJ2-7,TRBD1,NA,TRBV5-1,TGCGCTAGCAGCTTCGGACAGGGGCTCTACGAGCAGTACTTC,CASSFGQGLYEQYF
TRBJ1-2,TRBD1,NA,TRBV10-3,TGTGCCATCAGTCAATCTAAGTACAGGGGGCGAGGCTACACCTTC,CAISQSKYRGRGYTF
TRBJ2-7,TRBD2,NA,TRBV27,TGTGCCAGCAGTTTCCGGGGGGTGTACGAGCAGTACTTC,CASSFRGVYEQYF
TRBJ2-3,NA,NA,TRBV7-8,TGTGCCAGCAGCTTAGCGCGACTAGAAAGGGAGACGCAGTATTTT,CASSLARLERETQYF
TRBJ2-5,NA,NA,TRBV5-8,TGTGCCAGCAGCTTGTCATCGCATCGGTACTTC,CASSLSSHRYF
TRBJ2-2,NA,NA,TRBV27,TGTGCCAGCAGTCCCGTACCCGGGGAGCTGTTTTTT,CASSPVPGELFF
TRBJ2-5,NA,NA,TRBV14,TGTGCCAGCAGCCAAGATGGGAAAGGGGGAGAGACCCAGTACTTC,CASSQDGKGGETQYF
TRBJ1-2,TRBD1,NA,TRBV6-6,TGTGCCAGCAGCCCCGACCCGACAGGGACGGTCTATGGCTACACCTTC,CASSPDPTGTVYGYTF
TRBJ2-2,NA,NA,TRBV6-5,TGTGCCAGCAGTTACACAGCCTATAACACCGGGGAGCTGTTTTTT,CASSYTAYNTGELFF
TRBJ2-7,TRBD1,NA,TRBV13,TGTGCCAGCAGCTTACTTCCATCCGGGACAGCCCCCTACGAGCAGTACTTC,CASSLLPSGTAPYEQYF
TRBJ1-1,NA,NA,TRBV2,TGTGCCACCCTGAGGGGTTTTCAGACTGAAGCTTTCTTT,CATLRGFQTEAFF
TRBJ2-7,NA,once,TRBV5-1,TGCGCCAGCGGACGGGAGTTCTACGAGCAGTACTTC,CASGREFYEQYF
TRBJ2-1,NA,NA,TRBV6-5,TGTGCCAGCAGGGGGTTCGGGACTTACAATGAGCAGTTCTTC,CASRGFGTYNEQFF
TRBJ2-1,TRBD2,NA,TRBV9,TGTGCCAGCAGCGCGGGACTAGGGGGCAATGAGCAGTTCTTC,CASSAGLGGNEQFF
TRBJ2-1,NA,NA,TRBV14,TGTGCCAGCAGCCAAGGGCTCCGGGGGAGCTCCTACAATGAGCAGTTCTTC,CASSQGLRGSSYNEQFF
TRBJ2-7,NA,NA,TRBV7-8,TGTGCCAGCAGCTTAGGGTCCCTACAGGCCTACGAGCAGTACTTC,CASSLGSLQAYEQYF
TRBJ2-3,TRBD2,NA,TRBV30,TGTGCCTGGAGCCGACTAGCGGGAGATACGCAGTATTTT,CAWSRLAGDTQYF
TRBJ2-4,NA,NA,TRBV7-9,TGTGCCAGCAGCTTAGCGCTTACAGGGAGAACCAAAAACATTCAGTACTTC,CASSLALTGRTKNIQYF
TRBJ2-7,NA,NA,TRBV30,TGTGCCTGGAGTGTAAGTACATCCTCCTACGAGCAGTACTTC,CAWSVSTSSYEQYF
TRBJ1-3,NA,NA,TRBV5-6,TGTGCCAGCAGCTTAGGAAACTCTGGAAACACCATATATTTT,CASSLGNSGNTIYF
TRBJ1-1,NA,NA,TRBV2,TGTGCCAGCACCGAAATAGGACAGAACACTGAAGCTTTCTTT,CASTEIGQNTEAFF
TRBJ2-3,TRBD2,NA,TRBV9,TGTGCCAGCAGCGGCCGACTAGCGGGAGTCACAGATACGCAGTATTTT,CASSGRLAGVTDTQYF
TRBJ2-7,TRBD2,NA,TRBV5-5,TGTGCCAGCAGCTTGTACGCTAGCGGCTACGAGCAGTACTTC,CASSLYASGYEQYF
TRBJ2-7,TRBD1,once,TRBV13,TGTGCCAGCAGCTTAGGCACAGGGGCCTACGAGCAGTACTTC,CASSLGTGAYEQYF
TRBJ1-1,NA,NA,TRBV4-1,TGCGCCAGCAGCCCCCTAAGGGGGAGTGAAGCTTTCTTT,CASSPLRGSEAFF
TRBJ2-5,TRBD1,NA,TRBV19,TGTGCCAGTAGTATAGGGGGACAGGGGAAAGAGACCCAGTACTTC,CASSIGGQGKETQYF
TRBJ1-1,NA,NA,TRBV2,TGTGCCAGCAGGAAGAACATGAACACTGAAGCTTTCTTT,CASRKNMNTEAFF
TRBJ2-1,TRBD2,NA,TRBV6-5,TGTGCCAGCAGTTACGGGACTAGCGGAACCAATGAGCAGTTCTTC,CASSYGTSGTNEQFF
TRBJ1-1,NA,NA,TRBV6-1,TGTGCCAGCTTTGGCAGGCAGAACACTGAAGCTTTCTTT,CASFGRQNTEAFF
TRBJ2-3,NA,NA,TRBV13,TGTGCCAGCAGCTTATACGAGGGCACAGATACGCAGTATTTT,CASSLYEGTDTQYF
TRBJ2-4,TRBD2,NA,TRBV28,TGTGCCAGCAGTTTATACCCTAGCGGGAACATTCAGTACTTC,CASSLYPSGNIQYF
TRBJ2-7,TRBD2,once,TRBV6-5,TGTGCCAGCAGTTACGGTCAGGGCGGGGGCTACGAGCAGTACTTC,CASSYGQGGGYEQYF
TRBJ2-3,TRBD1,NA,TRBV7-7,TGTGCCAGCAGCGCCCGGACAGGGGAGCCAGATACGCAGTATTTT,CASSARTGEPDTQYF
TRBJ1-5,NA,NA,TRBV28,TGTGCCAGCAGTCCTTTAGCTCGGTGGGATAGCAATCAGCCCCAGCATTTT,CASSPLARWDSNQPQHF
TRBJ1-3,NA,NA,TRBV4-1,TGCGCCAGCAGCCAAGGAGTCGGCAGGGGCTCTGGAAACACCATATATTTT,CASSQGVGRGSGNTIYF
TRBJ1-1,TRBD1,NA,TRBV7-6,TGTGCCAGCAGCACCTGGACAGGGGTGAACACTGAAGCTTTCTTT,CASSTWTGVNTEAFF
TRBJ2-3,TRBD2,NA,TRBV9,TGTGCCAGCAGCGTAGCTATCGGGACTAGTCGGTTTGATACGCAGTATTTT,CASSVAIGTSRFDTQYF
TRBJ2-1,TRBD2,NA,TRBV7-9,TGTGCCAGCAGCTCGGGGAGGGCGGGGGGCTTCCCCAATGAGCAGTTCTTC,CASSSGRAGGFPNEQFF
TRBJ2-3,NA,NA,TRBV7-9,TGTGCCAGCAGCCCACCGGACACCCTTGCGCAGTATTTT,CASSPPDTLAQYF
TRBJ2-1,NA,NA,TRBV18,TGTGCCAGCCCGAGAACCGGAATCGGCGGCTACAATGAGCAGTTCTTC,CASPRTGIGGYNEQFF